The 8 T cell receptor beta chains reported below all come from one sample, sequenced in a study of blood T cell repertoires in COVID-19. Clones were sequenced by immunoSEQ multiplex PCR, and TCRdb holds only the in-frame ones, with some missing. The sample records 200,000 to 250,000 clones, around 90% being singletons. Sequencing used PBMCs or T cells enriched from blood (not recorded which). The receptor set was obtained from a woman aged 30 to 39 who had been exposed to COVID-19.

CDR3 DNA: TGTGCCAGCAGCTTAGCTTCCGGGACAGCAACTAATGAAAAACTGTTTTTT. Protein product: CASSLASGTATNEKLFF. This sequence joins TRBV11-2 and TRBJ1-4; TRBD1 agrees at 7 bases. CDR3 length: 17 amino acids. Germline loops: CDR1 SGHAT, CDR2 FQNNGV. With 1 base clipped from V and 0 bases from J, the junction kept 5 bases outside the gene matches.

The chain links TRBV14 to TRBJ2-7; TRBD2 matches 8 bases. The V and J ends lost 3 bases and 7 bases, in that order; junction bases with no gene match: 17. Germline assignment: CDR1 SGHDN and CDR2 FVKESK. This CDR3 spans 17 amino acids. The chain's CDR3 is CASSQDSFSGVISEQYF. DNA of the CDR3: TGTGCCAGCAGCCAGGACTCGTTTAGCGGGGTGATTTCGGAGCAGTACTTC.

The chain couples TRBV3-1 (or the pseudogene TRBV3-2) to TRBJ2-7; 7 bases fit TRBD1. Germline V gene sequence: CDR1 LGHDT, CDR2 YNNKEL (reference sequence). V lost 0 bases, J lost 2 bases, and 7 bases stayed unmatched. This CDR3 region has 16 residues. The CDR3 region is CASSQELTGPTYEQYF. In nucleotides, the CDR3 is TGTGCCAGCAGCCAAGAATTGACAGGGCCTACCTACGAGCAGTACTTC.

This clone appeared once. V and J are TRBV5-1 and TRBJ1-2; weak D call: TRBD1 (5 bases). CDR1 SGHRS and CDR2 YFSETQ come from the germline V gene. CDR3 length: 15 amino acids. Trimming removed 2 bases at V and 3 bases at J, with 14 bases between. The CDR3 coding sequence is TGCGCCAGCAGCTTCATCGGGGGATTGGACTATGGCTACACCTTC. It yields the protein CASSFIGGLDYGYTF.

The chain couples TRBV3-1 (or the pseudogene TRBV3-2) to TRBJ2-1, with 9 bases matching TRBD2. Germline assignment: CDR1 LGHDT and CDR2 YNNKEL (reference sequence). Trimming at V came to 0 bases and at J to 9 bases, leaving 6 bases not matched to a gene. This CDR3 is 15 amino acids long. CDR3 DNA sequence: TGTGCCAGCAGCCAAGAGAAGCGGGAGGTGGCTGAGCAGTTCTTC. Translation: CASSQEKREVAEQFF.

V gene TRBV9 combines with J gene TRBJ1-2, with 7 positions matching TRBD1. The length of the CDR3 is 13 residues. V dropped 5 bases and J dropped 4; count of bases not matched to a gene: 5. Germline values: CDR1 SGDLS, CDR2 YYNGEE. This CDR3 reads CASSSDRVYGYTF. For the CDR3, the DNA is TGTGCCAGCAGTTCTGACAGGGTCTATGGCTACACCTTC.

The chain is built from TRBV24-1 and TRBJ1-5; D ambiguous. From germline, CDR1 is KGHDR and CDR2 SFDVKD. Trimming removed 9 bases at V and 0 bases at J, with 8 bases between. The CDR3 loop spans 13 amino acids. In DNA form, the CDR3 reads TGTGCCACCGCTGCGAATAGCAATCAGCCCCAGCATTTT. Protein product: CATAANSNQPQHF.

This sequence joins TRBV5-4 and TRBJ1-1; D is perhaps TRBD1 (5 bases). The V end lost 2 bases, the J end lost 3 bases, and 20 bases lay between the germline ends. This CDR3 region has 17 residues. Germline CDR1 reads SGHNT; CDR2 reads YYREEE (reference sequence). CDR3 protein: CASSFGGPIDRDTEAFF. In nucleotides, the CDR3 is TGTGCCAGCAGCTTCGGAGGGCCTATAGACAGAGACACTGAAGCTTTCTTT. Using reference TRBV5-4 and TRBJ1-1 for the parts outside the CDR3, the full variable domain is ETGVTQSPTHLIKTRGQQVTLRCSSQSGHNTVSWYQQALGQGPQFIFQYYREEENGRGNFPPRFSGLQFPNYSSELNVNALELDDSALYLCASSFGGPIDRDTEAFFGQGTRLTVV.